This TCR beta chain was identified during a study of cytomegalovirus exposure and HLA in healthy donors. Points from the study as a whole: Most TCR sequences showed up rarely, but some public TCRs showed up in many donors.

TCRdb's copy holds only in-frame clones and misses some; the assay was immunoSEQ multiplex PCR. The sample includes approximately 200,000 clones, roughly 77% of them seen just once. Turning to this clone: What it recognizes is unknown.

The CDR3 loop spans 13 amino acids. Trimming at V came to 3 bases and at J to 8 bases, leaving 3 bases not matched to a gene. Germline CDR1 is SGHRS and CDR2 is YFSETQ. The V call is TRBV5-1, the J call TRBJ1-4, with 8 nucleotides matching TRBD1. The source material was PBMCs. This TCR was recovered from a young woman in good health and CMV-seronegative. The CDR3 region is CASSWTGREKLFF. CDR3 sequence (DNA): TGCGCCAGCAGCTGGACAGGGAGGGAAAAACTGTTTTTT.